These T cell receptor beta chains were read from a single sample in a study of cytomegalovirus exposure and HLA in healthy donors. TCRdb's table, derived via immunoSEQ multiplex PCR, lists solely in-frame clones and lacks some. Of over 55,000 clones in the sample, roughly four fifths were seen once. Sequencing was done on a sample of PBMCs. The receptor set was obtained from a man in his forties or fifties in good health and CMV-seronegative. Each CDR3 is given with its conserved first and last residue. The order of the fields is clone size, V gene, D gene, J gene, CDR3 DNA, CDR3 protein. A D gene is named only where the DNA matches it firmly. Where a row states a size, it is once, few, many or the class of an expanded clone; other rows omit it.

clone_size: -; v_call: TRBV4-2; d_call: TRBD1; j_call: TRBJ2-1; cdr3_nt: TGTGCCAGCAGCCAAGTCATAGGGACAGAGAGTGAGCAGTTCTTC; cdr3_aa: CASSQVIGTESEQFF
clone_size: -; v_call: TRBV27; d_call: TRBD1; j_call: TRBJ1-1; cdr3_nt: TGTGCCAGCAGCAGAACAGGGGCCAGGATAGCTTTCTTT; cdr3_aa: CASSRTGARIAFF
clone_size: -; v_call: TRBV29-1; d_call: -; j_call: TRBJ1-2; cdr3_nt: TGCAGCGGTACAACACCGGAGCCCCCCGGGGACTATGGCTACACCTTC; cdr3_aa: CSGTTPEPPGDYGYTF
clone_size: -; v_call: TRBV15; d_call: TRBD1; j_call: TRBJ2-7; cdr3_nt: TGTGCCACCAGCAGAGGGACAGGACCAAAAAGTTACGAGCAGTACTTC; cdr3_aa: CATSRGTGPKSYEQYF
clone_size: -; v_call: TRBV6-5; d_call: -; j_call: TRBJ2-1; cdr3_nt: TGTGCCAGCAGTTACTCTTGGGGGGACAATGAGCAGTTCTTC; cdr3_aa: CASSYSWGDNEQFF
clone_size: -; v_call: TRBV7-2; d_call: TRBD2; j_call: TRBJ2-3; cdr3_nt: TGTGCCACGGTATCCCGGGGGGGTATGGATACGCAGTATTTT; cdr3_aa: CATVSRGGMDTQYF
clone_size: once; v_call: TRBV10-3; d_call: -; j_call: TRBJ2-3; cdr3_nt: TGTGCCATCAGTGAGTCACTGGCAGATACGCAGTATTTT; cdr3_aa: CAISESLADTQYF
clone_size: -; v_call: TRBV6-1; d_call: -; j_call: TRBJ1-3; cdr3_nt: TGTGCCAGCAGTGGAATATGGGGCGGCTCTGGAAACACCATATATTTT; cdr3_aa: CASSGIWGGSGNTIYF
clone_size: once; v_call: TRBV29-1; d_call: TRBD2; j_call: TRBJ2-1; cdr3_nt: TGCAGCGTTGAGGGGATGACTAGCGGGGGGTTGGATGAGCAGTTCTTC; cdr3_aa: CSVEGMTSGGLDEQFF
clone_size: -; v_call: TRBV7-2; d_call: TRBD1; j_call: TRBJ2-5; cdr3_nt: TGTGCCAGCAGCTTAGTATTGACAGGGACAGAGACCCAGTACTTC; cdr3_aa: CASSLVLTGTETQYF
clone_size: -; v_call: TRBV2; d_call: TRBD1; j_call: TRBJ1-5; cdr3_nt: TGTGCCAGCAGTGGTAAGACAGGGGGCATTTTAGTAAATCAGCCCCAGCATTTT; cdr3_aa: CASSGKTGGILVNQPQHF
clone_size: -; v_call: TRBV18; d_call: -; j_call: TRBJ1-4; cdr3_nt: TGTGCCAGCTCACCCCGGGAGCCCGCGGGTAATGAAAAACTGTTTTTT; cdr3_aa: CASSPREPAGNEKLFF
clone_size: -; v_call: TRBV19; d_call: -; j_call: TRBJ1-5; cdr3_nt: TGTGCCAGTAGTATTCGGGGGGCTCCTCAGCCCCAGCATTTT; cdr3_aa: CASSIRGAPQPQHF
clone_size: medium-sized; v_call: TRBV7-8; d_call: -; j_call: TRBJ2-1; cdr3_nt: TGTGCCAGCAGCTTAATCTTAGGGAGCTCCTACAATGAGCAGTTCTTC; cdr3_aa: CASSLILGSSYNEQFF
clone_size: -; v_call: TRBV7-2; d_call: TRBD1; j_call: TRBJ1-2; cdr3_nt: TGTGCCAGCAGCTTAGCGGTAACCGGGACAGGGCCAGATGGCTACACCTTC; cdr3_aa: CASSLAVTGTGPDGYTF
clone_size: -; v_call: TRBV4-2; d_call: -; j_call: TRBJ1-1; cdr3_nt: TGTGCCAGCAGCCATCAGGGTACTGAAGCTTTCTTT; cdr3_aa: CASSHQGTEAFF
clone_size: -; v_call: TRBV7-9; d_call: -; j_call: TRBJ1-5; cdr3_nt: TGTGCCAGCAGCTTACGCCGCGATCAGCCCCAGCATTTT; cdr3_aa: CASSLRRDQPQHF
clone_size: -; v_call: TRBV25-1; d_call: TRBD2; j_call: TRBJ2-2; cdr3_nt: TGTGCCAGCAGTGATCTAGCGGGGGGTTCCGGGGAGCTGTTTTTT; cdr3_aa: CASSDLAGGSGELFF
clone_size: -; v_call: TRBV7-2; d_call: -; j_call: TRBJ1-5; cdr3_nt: TGTGCCAGCAGCTTCCGGGTCAATCAGCCCCAGCATTTT; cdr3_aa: CASSFRVNQPQHF
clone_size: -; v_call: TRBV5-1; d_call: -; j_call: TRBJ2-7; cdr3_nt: TGCGCCAGCAGCTTGGGGGACACCGACGAGCAGTACTTC; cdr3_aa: CASSLGDTDEQYF